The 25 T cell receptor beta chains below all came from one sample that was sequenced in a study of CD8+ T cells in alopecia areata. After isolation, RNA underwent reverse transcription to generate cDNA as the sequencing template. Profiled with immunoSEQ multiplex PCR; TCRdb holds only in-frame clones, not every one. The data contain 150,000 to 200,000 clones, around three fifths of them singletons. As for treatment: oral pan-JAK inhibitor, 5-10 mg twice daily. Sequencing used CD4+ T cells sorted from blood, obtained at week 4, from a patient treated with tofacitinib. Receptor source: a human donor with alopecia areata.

As DNA, the CDR3 is TGTGCCAGCAGTCGACGGGCCTTCACAGATACGCAGTATTTT. It yields the protein CASSRRAFTDTQYF. The chain is built from TRBV27 and TRBJ2-3; D is ambiguous. CDR1 and CDR2 (germline): MNHEY, SMNVEV (reference sequence). The CDR3 runs to 14 residues. The V end lost 5 bases, the J end lost 2 bases, and 11 bases lay between the germline ends.

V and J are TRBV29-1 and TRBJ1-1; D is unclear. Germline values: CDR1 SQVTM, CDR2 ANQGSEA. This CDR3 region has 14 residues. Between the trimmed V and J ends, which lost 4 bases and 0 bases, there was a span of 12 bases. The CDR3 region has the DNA TGCAGCGTTGTAAGCCTGCACTTGAACACTGAAGCTTTCTTT. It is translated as CSVVSLHLNTEAFF. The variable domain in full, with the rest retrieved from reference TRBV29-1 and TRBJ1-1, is SAVISQKPSRDICQRGTSLTIQCQVDSQVTMMFWYRQQPGQSLTLIATANQGSEATYESGFVIDKFPISRPNLTFSTLTVSNMSPEDSSIYLCSVVSLHLNTEAFFGQGTRLTVV.

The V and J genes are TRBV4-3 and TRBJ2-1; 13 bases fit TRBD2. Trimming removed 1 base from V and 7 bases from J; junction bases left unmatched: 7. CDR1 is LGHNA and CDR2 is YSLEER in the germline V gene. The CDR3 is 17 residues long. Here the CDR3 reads CASSQVLGTSGDNEQFF. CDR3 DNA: TGCGCCAGCAGCCAAGTCCTTGGGACTAGCGGGGATAATGAGCAGTTCTTC.

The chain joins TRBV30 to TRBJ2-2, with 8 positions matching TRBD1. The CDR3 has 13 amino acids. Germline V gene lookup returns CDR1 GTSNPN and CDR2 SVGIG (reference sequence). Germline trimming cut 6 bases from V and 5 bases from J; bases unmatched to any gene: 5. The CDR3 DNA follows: TGTGCCTGCCGGACAGGGCGGACCGGGGAGCTGTTTTTT. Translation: CACRTGRTGELFF.

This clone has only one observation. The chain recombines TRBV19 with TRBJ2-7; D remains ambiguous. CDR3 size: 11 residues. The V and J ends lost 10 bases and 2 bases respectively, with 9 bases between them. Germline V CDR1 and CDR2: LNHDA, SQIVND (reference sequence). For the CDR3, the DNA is TGTGCCATCCCCGAAACCTACGAGCAGTACTTC. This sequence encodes CAIPETYEQYF. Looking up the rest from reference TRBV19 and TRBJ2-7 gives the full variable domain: DGGITQSPKYLFRKEGQNVTLSCEQNLNHDAMYWYRQDPGQGLRLIYYSQIVNDFQKGDIAEGYSVSREKKESFPLTVTSAQKNPTAFYLCAIPETYEQYFGPGTRLTVT.

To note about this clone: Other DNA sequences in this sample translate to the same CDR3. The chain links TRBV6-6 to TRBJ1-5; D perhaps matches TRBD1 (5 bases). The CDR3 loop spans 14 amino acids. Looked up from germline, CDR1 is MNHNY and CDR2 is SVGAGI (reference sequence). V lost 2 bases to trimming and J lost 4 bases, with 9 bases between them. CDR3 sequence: CASSYGGGNQPQHF. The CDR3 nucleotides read TGTGCCAGCAGTTACGGGGGAGGGAATCAGCCCCAGCATTTT.

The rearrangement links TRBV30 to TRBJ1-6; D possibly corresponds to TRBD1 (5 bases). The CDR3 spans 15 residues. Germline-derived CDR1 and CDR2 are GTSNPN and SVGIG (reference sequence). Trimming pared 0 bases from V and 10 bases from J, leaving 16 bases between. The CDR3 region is CAWSVRTEGISPLHF. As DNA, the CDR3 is TGTGCCTGGAGTGTACGAACGGAGGGGATCTCACCCCTCCACTTT.

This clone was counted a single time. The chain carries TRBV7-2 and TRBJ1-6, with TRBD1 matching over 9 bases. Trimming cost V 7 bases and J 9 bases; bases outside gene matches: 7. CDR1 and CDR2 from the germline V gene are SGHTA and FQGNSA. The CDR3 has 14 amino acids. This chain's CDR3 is CASTRRQGVSPLHF. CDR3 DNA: TGTGCCAGCACCAGGAGACAGGGGGTTTCACCCCTCCACTTT.

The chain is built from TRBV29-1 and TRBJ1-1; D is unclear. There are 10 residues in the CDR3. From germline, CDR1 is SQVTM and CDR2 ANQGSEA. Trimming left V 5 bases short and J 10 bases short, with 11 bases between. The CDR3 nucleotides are TGCAGCGTTTACATTACTAGAGCTTTCTTT. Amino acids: CSVYITRAFF.

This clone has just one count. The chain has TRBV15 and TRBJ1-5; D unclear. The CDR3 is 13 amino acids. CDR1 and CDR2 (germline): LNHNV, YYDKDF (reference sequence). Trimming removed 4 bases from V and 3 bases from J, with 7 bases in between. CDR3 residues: CATSKWHNQPQHF. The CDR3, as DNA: TGTGCCACCAGCAAGTGGCACAATCAGCCCCAGCATTTT. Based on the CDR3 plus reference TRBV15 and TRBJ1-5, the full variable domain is DAMVIQNPRYQVTQFGKPVTLSCSQTLNHNVMYWYQQKSSQAPKLLFHYYDKDFNNEADTPDNFQSRRPNTSFCFLDIRSPGLGDTAMYLCATSKWHNQPQHFGDGTRLSIL.

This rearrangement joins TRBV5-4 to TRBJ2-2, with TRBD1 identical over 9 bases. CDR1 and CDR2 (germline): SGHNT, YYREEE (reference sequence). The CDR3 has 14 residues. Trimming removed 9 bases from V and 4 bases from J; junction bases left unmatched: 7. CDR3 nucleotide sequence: TGTGCCACCCAACAGGGGGCCGCCACCGGGGAGCTGTTTTTT. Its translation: CATQQGAATGELFF.

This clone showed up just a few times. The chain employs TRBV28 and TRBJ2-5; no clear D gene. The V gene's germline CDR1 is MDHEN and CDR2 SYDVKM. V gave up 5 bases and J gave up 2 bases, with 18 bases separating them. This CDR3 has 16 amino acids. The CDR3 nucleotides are TGTGCCAGCAGTCTATCCATGGGCACCTCACAAGAGACCCAGTACTTC. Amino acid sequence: CASSLSMGTSQETQYF.

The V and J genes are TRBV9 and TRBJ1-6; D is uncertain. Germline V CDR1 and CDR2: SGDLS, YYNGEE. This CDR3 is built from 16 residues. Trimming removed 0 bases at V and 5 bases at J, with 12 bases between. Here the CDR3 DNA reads TGTGCCAGCAGCGTAGGACCGAACGGGGATAATTCACCCCTCCACTTT. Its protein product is CASSVGPNGDNSPLHF.

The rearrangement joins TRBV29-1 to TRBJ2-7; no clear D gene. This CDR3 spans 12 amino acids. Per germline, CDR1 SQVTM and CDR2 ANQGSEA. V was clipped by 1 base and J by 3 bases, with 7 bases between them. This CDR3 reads CSVEAHSYEQYF. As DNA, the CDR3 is TGCAGCGTTGAAGCCCACAGCTACGAGCAGTACTTC.

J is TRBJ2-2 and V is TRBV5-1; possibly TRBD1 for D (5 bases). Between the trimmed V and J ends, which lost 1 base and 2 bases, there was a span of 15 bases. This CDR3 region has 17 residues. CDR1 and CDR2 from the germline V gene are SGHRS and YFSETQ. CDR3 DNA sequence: TGCGCCAGCAGCTTGACAGGACCCGCTACTAACACCGGGGAGCTGTTTTTT. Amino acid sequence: CASSLTGPATNTGELFF.

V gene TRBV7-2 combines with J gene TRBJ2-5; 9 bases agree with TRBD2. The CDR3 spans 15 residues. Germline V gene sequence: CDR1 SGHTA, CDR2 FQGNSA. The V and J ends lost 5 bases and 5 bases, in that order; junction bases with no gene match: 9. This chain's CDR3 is CASSQDSGGRETQYF. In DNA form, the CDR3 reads TGTGCCAGCAGCCAGGATAGCGGGGGCAGGGAGACCCAGTACTTC.

CDR3 DNA: TGTGCCAGCTTTTACTATGGCTACACCTTC. This codes for CASFYYGYTF. V gene TRBV6-5 combines with J gene TRBJ1-2, with unresolved D. With 8 bases removed from V and 3 bases from J, the gap between germline ends came to 4 bases. This CDR3 spans 10 amino acids. The V gene's germline CDR1 is MNHEY and CDR2 SVGAGI.

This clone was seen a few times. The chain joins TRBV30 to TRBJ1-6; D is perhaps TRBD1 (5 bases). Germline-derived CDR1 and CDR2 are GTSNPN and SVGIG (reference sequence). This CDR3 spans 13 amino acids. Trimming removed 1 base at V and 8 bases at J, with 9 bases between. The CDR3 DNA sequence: TGTGCCTGGAGTGCCCAGGGTTATTCACCCCTCCACTTT. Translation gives CAWSAQGYSPLHF. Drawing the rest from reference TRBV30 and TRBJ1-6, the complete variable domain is SQTIHQWPATLVQPVGSPLSLECTVEGTSNPNLYWYRQAAGRGLQLLFYSVGIGQISSEVPQNLSASRPQDRQFILSSKKLLLSDSGFYLCAWSAQGYSPLHFGNGTRLTVT.

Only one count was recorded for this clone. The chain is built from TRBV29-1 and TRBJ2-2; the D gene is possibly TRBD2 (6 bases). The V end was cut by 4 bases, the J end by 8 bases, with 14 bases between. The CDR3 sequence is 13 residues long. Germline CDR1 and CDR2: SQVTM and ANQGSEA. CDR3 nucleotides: TGCAGCGTTGGGACTACCTGGGGAGGGGAGCTGTTTTTT. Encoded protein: CSVGTTWGGELFF.

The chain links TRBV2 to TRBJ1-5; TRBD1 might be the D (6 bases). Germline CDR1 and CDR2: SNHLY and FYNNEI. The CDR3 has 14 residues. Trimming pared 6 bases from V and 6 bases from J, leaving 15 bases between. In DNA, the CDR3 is TGTGCCAGCAGCCGGACAGCTAGTTTTCAGCCCCAGCATTTT. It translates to CASSRTASFQPQHF.

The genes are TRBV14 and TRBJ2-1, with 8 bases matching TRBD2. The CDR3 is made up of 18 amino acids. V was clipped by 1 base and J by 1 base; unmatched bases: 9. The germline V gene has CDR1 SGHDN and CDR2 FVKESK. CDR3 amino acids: CASSQAGLGLGSYNEQFF. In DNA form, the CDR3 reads TGTGCCAGCAGCCAAGCGGGACTAGGGTTAGGATCCTACAATGAGCAGTTCTTC.

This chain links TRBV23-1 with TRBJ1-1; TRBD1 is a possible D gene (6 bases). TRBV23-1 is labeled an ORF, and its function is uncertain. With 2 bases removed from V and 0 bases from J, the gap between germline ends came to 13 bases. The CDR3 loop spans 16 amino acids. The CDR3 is CASSQGTRCMNTEAFF. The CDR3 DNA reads TGCGCCAGCAGTCAAGGGACAAGATGTATGAACACTGAAGCTTTCTTT.

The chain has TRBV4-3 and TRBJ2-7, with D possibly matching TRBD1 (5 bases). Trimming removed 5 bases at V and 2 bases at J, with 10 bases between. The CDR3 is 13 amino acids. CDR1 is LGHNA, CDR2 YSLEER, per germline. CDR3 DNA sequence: TGCGCCAGCAGCAGGGGCGTGGCCTACGAGCAGTACTTC. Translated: CASSRGVAYEQYF.

The CDR3 bases are TGTGCCTGGAGTGGTACCCGGAGTCGCGGGACCCAGTACTTC. It yields the protein CAWSGTRSRGTQYF. The V gene is TRBV30, the J gene TRBJ2-5; D ambiguous. Germline V lookup: CDR1 GTSNPN, CDR2 SVGIG (reference sequence). V was shortened by 1 base and J by 7 bases, with 16 bases between the two germline ends. The CDR3 is made up of 14 amino acids.

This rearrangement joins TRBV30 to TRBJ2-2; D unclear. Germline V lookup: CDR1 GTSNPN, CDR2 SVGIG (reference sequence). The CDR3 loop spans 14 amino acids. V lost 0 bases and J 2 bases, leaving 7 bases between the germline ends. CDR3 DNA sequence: TGTGCCTGGAGTGTCGGCAGAAACACCGGGGAGCTGTTTTTT. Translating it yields CAWSVGRNTGELFF.